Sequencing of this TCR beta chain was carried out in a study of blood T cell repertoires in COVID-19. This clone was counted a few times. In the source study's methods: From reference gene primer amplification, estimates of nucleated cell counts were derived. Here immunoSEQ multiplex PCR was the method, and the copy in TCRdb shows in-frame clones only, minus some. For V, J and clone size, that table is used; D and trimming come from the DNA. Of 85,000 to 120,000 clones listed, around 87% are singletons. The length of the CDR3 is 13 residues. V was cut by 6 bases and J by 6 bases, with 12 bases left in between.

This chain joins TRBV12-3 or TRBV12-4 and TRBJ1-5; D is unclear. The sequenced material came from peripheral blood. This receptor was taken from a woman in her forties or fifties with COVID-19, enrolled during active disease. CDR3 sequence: CASSRASGQPQHF. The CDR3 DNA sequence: TGTGCCAGCAGCCGCGCTAGTGGTCAGCCCCAGCATTTT.